This T cell receptor (beta chain) comes out of a study of blood T cell repertoires in COVID-19. Study details: Specimens from acute and convalescent COVID-19 originated in the United States, Italy and Spain.

V was pared by 5 bases and J by 5 bases, with 6 bases of the junction left unmatched. This CDR3 spans 15 amino acids. CDR1 and CDR2 from the germline V gene are LNHDA and SQIVND (reference sequence). As processed by the authors: Counts of nucleated cells, estimated from reference gene primer amplification, were obtained. Profiling relied on immunoSEQ multiplex PCR, and the TCRdb table lists in-frame clones only, not all of them. V and J calls and clone size are those listed in that table; D and trimming were worked out from the DNA. The table includes under 300,000 clones, around 85% detected once. The TCR originated in a man aged 55-75 years with acute or convalescent COVID-19. Sequencing was performed on peripheral blood. The chain couples TRBV19 to TRBJ2-1; 10 bases agree with TRBD2. DNA of the CDR3: TGTGCCAGTAGTGCCTCGGGACTAGCGAACAATGAGCAGTTCTTC. Translation gives CASSASGLANNEQFF.